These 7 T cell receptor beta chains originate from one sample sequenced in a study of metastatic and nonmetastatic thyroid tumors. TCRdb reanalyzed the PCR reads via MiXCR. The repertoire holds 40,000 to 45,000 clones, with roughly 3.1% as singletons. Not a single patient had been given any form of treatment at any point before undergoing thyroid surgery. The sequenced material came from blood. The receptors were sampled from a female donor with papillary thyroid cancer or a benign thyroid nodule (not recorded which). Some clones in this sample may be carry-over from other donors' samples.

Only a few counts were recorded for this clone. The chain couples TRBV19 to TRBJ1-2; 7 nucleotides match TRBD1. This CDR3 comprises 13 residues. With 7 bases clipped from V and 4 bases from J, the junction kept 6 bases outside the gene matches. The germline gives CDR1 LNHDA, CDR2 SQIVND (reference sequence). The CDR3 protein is CASTFRGAYGYTF. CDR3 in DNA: TGTGCCAGTACCTTCAGGGGGGCCTATGGCTACACCTTC.

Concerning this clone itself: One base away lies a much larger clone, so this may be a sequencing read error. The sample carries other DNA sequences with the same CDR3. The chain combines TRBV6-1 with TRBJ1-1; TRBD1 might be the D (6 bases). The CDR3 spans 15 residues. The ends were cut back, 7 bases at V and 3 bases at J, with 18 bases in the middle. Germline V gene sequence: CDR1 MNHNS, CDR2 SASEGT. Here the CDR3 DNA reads TGTGCCAGCAACCAGCGTGAGGGGGATTACACTGAAGCTTTCTTT. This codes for CASNQREGDYTEAFF.

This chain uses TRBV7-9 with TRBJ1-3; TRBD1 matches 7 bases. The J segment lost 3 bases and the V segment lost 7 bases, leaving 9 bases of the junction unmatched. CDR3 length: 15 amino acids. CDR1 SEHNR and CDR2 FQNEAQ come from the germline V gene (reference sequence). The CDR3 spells CASNKNRGDGNTIYF. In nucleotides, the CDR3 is TGTGCCAGCAACAAAAACAGGGGAGATGGAAACACCATATATTTT.

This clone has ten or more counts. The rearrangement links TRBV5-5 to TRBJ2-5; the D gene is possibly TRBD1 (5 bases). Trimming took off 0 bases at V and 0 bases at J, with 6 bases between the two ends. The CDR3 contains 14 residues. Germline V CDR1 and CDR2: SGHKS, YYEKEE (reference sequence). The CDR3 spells CASSLEGHQETQYF. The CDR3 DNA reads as TGTGCCAGCAGCTTGGAGGGGCACCAAGAGACCCAGTACTTC.

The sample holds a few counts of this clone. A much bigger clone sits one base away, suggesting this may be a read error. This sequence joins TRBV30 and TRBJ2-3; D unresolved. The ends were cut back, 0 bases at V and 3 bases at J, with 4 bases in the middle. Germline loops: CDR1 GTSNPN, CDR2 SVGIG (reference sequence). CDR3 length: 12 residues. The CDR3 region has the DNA TGTGCCTGGAGTGTAGGGACAGATACGCAGTATTTT. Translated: CAWSVGTDTQYF.

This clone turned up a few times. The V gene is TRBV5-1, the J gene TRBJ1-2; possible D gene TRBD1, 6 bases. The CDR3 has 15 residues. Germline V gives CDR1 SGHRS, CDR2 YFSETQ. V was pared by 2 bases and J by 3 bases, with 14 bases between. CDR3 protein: CASSLNRAGYYGYTF. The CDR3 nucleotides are TGCGCCAGCAGCTTAAACAGGGCTGGGTACTATGGCTACACCTTC.

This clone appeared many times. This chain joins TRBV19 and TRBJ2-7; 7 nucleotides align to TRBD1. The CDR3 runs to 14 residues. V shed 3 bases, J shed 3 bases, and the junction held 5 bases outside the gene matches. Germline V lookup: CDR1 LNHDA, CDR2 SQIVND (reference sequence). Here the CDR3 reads CASSIGTENYEQYF. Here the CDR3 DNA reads TGTGCCAGTAGTATCGGGACAGAAAACTACGAGCAGTACTTC.